Below are 10 T cell receptor beta chains sequenced from a single sample in a study of cytotoxic CD8 clonotypes in ibrutinib-treated CLL. The repertoire was sequenced with immunoSEQ multiplex PCR; TCRdb's copy has only in-frame clones and lacks some. The top ten hold approximately 2% of the sample, which has over 150,000 clones, 81% seen once. The source was PBMCs, collected after 12 months of ibrutinib treatment. The receptors were gathered from a human donor with chronic lymphocytic leukemia.

The V and J genes are TRBV4-3 and TRBJ2-3; TRBD1 is a possible D gene (6 bases). The V gene lost 3 bases and the J gene lost 3 bases, with 13 bases spanning the gap. The CDR3 covers 15 residues. The germline V gene encodes CDR1 LGHNA and CDR2 YSLEER. CDR3 nucleotides: TGCGCCAGCAGCCAGGACCCCCAGGGGACAGATACGCAGTATTTT. Translated: CASSQDPQGTDTQYF.

This clone was seen a single time. This rearrangement joins TRBV27 to TRBJ2-1, with 7 nucleotides matching TRBD1. The CDR3 contains 17 residues. The germline CDR1 and CDR2 sequences are MNHEY and SMNVEV (reference sequence). The junction had 16 bases not matched to a gene; V was cut back by 10 bases and J by 1 base. CDR3 sequence: CATRPATGILSYNEQFF. CDR3 nucleotides: TGTGCCACCAGACCGGCGACAGGGATATTATCCTACAATGAGCAGTTCTTC.

The CDR3 protein is CASSQDRSSASELSNEQFF. In DNA form, the CDR3 reads TGCGCCAGCAGCCAAGATCGGTCGTCGGCTAGCGAGTTGAGCAATGAGCAGTTCTTC. V gene TRBV4-1 combines with J gene TRBJ2-1; TRBD2 might be the D (6 bases). Trimming removed 0 bases at V and 6 bases at J, with 24 bases between. The V gene's germline CDR1 is MGHRA and CDR2 YSYEKL. The CDR3 is made up of 19 amino acids.

The chain has TRBV10-3 and TRBJ2-5; D remains ambiguous. The CDR3 contains 12 residues. V lost 0 bases and J lost 7, with 6 bases in between. Germline CDR1 is ENHRY and CDR2 is SYGVKD. The CDR3 bases are TGTGCCATCAGTGAGTCGGCCGGGACCCAGTACTTC. This sequence encodes CAISESAGTQYF.

This chain links TRBV4-3 with TRBJ1-2; tentative D call: TRBD1 (5 bases). The CDR3 contains 13 residues. CDR1 LGHNA and CDR2 YSLEER come from the germline V gene. V was pared by 4 bases and J by 7 bases, with 13 bases between. The CDR3 sequence: CASSLAEGRGYTF. CDR3 DNA: TGCGCCAGCAGCCTCGCGGAGGGGCGTGGCTACACCTTC.

V is TRBV15 and J is TRBJ2-7; 10 nucleotides align to TRBD2. There are 15 residues in the CDR3. The J segment lost 4 bases and the V segment lost 5 bases, leaving 8 bases of the junction unmatched. CDR1 is LNHNV and CDR2 is YYDKDF in the germline V gene (reference sequence). CDR3 nucleotide sequence: TGTGCCACCAGCGGAAGCGGGAGGGCCGTTTACGAGCAGTACTTC. As protein: CATSGSGRAVYEQYF.

V usage is TRBV5-6 and J usage is TRBJ2-7; 7 bases agree with TRBD1. The CDR3 covers 11 residues. The junction had 4 bases not matched to a gene; V was cut back by 7 bases and J by 6 bases. Germline V gene lookup returns CDR1 SGHDT and CDR2 YYEEEE. The CDR3, as DNA: TGTGCCAGCCAAACAGGGGCCGAGCAGTACTTC. Protein sequence: CASQTGAEQYF.

This clone has a handful of counts. The V gene is TRBV7-9, the J gene TRBJ2-3, with 7 positions matching TRBD2. J was trimmed by 7 bases and V by 3 bases; bases with no gene match: 22. This CDR3 comprises 19 residues. CDR1 is SEHNR, CDR2 FQNEAQ, per germline (reference sequence). This CDR3 is CASSFLAETLRRGTNTQYF. As DNA, the CDR3 is TGTGCCAGCAGCTTCCTAGCGGAGACCCTACGGCGGGGGACGAATACGCAGTATTTT.

The CDR3 region has the DNA TGTGCCAGCAGGCCGGTCGATCAAGAGACCCAGTACTTC. It codes for CASRPVDQETQYF. V is TRBV27 and J is TRBJ2-5; unclear D gene. Trimming removed 6 bases from V and 2 bases from J, with 10 bases in between. The CDR3 length is 13 residues. Germline V gene sequence: CDR1 MNHEY, CDR2 SMNVEV (reference sequence).

The chain links TRBV7-9 to TRBJ1-2; 9 bases are a match to TRBD1. The germline gives CDR1 SEHNR, CDR2 FQNEAQ (reference sequence). The CDR3 loop spans 14 amino acids. V shed 3 bases and J 8 bases; nucleotides not matched to a gene: 7. The CDR3 protein is CASSLMDRGGGYTF. CDR3 sequence (DNA): TGTGCCAGCAGCTTGATGGACAGGGGAGGGGGCTACACCTTC.